The TCR beta chain under discussion was sequenced for a study of blood T cell repertoires in COVID-19. This table comes from immunoSEQ multiplex PCR, and its TCRdb copy is limited to in-frame clones, with some not included. The table has around 150,000 clones, 70% to 85% seen once. Germline V gives CDR1 ENHRY, CDR2 SYGVKD. This CDR3 spans 19 amino acids. J lost 4 bases, V lost 0 bases, and 13 bases had no gene match. This receptor was taken from a woman in her thirties or forties with COVID-19, enrolled during active disease. This chain links TRBV10-3 with TRBJ2-1; TRBD1 aligns across 9 bases. Sequenced material: peripheral blood. The CDR3 DNA reads TGTGCCATCAGTGAGTCGATAGGACGAGGACAGGGGTCATACAATGAGCAGTTCTTC. This codes for CAISESIGRGQGSYNEQFF.